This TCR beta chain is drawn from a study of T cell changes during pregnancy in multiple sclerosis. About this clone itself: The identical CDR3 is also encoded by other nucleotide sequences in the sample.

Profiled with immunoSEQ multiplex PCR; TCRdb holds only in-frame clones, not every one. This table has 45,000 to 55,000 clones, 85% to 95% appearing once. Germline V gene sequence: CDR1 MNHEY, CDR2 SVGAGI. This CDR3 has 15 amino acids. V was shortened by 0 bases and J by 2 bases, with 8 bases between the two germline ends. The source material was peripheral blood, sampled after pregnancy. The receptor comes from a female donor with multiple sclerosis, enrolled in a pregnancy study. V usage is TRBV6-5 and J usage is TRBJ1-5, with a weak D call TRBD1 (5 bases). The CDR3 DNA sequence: TGTGCCAGCAGTTACTCACAACAGGGCAATCAGCCCCAGCATTTT. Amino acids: CASSYSQQGNQPQHF.